Listed below are T cell receptor beta chains from one sample, sequenced in a study of T cells in Graves' hyperthyroidism and ophthalmopathy. From the multiplex PCR reads, TCRdb called clonotypes with MiXCR, one entry per CDR3 protein. Of just over 550,000 distinct CDR3 sequences listed, around 46% are singletons. Sequencing was performed on peripheral blood or thyroid tissue (not recorded which). The receptor source for this set is a woman under 30 with Graves' hyperthyroidism. The CDR3 runs from the conserved cysteine through the conserved F or W. A D gene is named only where the DNA matches it firmly. Clone size is stated in some rows and not others, as once, few, many or a class when expanded.

J gene,D gene,V gene,clone size,CDR3 protein,CDR3 DNA
TRBJ1-6,.,TRBV7-2,.,CASSLASRESSPLHF,TGTGCCAGCAGTTTAGCGAGCAGAGAGAGTTCACCCCTCCACTTT
TRBJ2-7,.,TRBV20-1,few,CSARSWGWYEQYF,TGCAGTGCTAGAAGTTGGGGCTGGTACGAGCAGTACTTC
TRBJ2-2,.,TRBV7-2,.,CASSPFLNTGELFF,TGTGCCAGCAGCCCGTTCCTAAACACCGGGGAGCTGTTTTTT
TRBJ1-2,.,TRBV2,many,CASSEAQGVYYGYTF,TGTGCCAGCAGTGAAGCACAGGGTGTGTACTATGGCTACACCTTC
TRBJ2-7,.,TRBV12-3/TRBV12-4,few,CASSILYEQYF,TGTGCCAGCAGTATCCTCTACGAGCAGTACTTC
TRBJ2-7,TRBD1,TRBV7-9,.,CASSQEDRGSYEQYF,TGCGCCAGCAGCCAAGAAGACAGGGGGTCCTACGAGCAGTACTTC
TRBJ1-2,.,TRBV9,.,CASSDVPGLLDLYGYTF,TGTGCCAGCAGTGATGTCCCGGGGTTATTGGATCTCTATGGCTACACCTTC
TRBJ1-2,.,TRBV9,many,CASSVDEQDDYTF,TGTGCCAGCAGCGTAGATGAACAGGATGACTACACCTTC
TRBJ2-7,.,TRBV5-1,many,CASSLEVRYEQYF,TGCGCCAGCAGCTTGGAGGTCCGCTACGAGCAGTACTTC
TRBJ2-7,TRBD2,TRBV29-1,.,CSPLAGGPVQYF,TGCAGCCCATTAGCGGGAGGGCCGGTGCAGTACTTC
TRBJ1-1,.,TRBV6-6,.,CASSYRTENTEAFF,TGTGCCAGCAGTTACCGGACGGAGAACACTGAAGCTTTCTTT
TRBJ1-2,.,TRBV24-1,many,CATSGTGEWDYGYTF,TGTGCCACCAGTGGGACCGGGGAATGGGACTATGGCTACACCTTC
TRBJ1-5,.,TRBV2,.,CASGARGSPQPQHF,TGTGCCAGCGGAGCCCGGGGTTCCCCTCAGCCCCAGCATTTT
TRBJ2-7,.,TRBV25-1,once,CASSYVGFEQYF,TGTGCCAGCAGTTACGTAGGGTTCGAGCAGTACTTC